The source of this T cell receptor (beta chain) is a study of blood T cells in healthy people across ages. This CDR3 contains 13 residues. Germline V gives CDR1 SQVTM, CDR2 ANQGSEA. V lost 2 bases, J lost 8 bases, and 12 bases lay in between. To note about this clonotype: Its antigen is undetermined.

Then a second PCR, running about 6 to 12 cycles, was carried out with a sample-barcoded 5' primer and a J-beta primer mix. The template-switch adaptor, which had 12 random nucleotides, put a tag on each cDNA molecule. Via MiXCR, TCRdb re-called the 5' RACE reads, giving one row per CDR3 protein. Of about 720,000 distinct CDR3 sequences listed, 25% are singletons. General study results and limits: Unknown donor CMV status possibly confounded expanded clonotype changes.

The data were also submitted as part of a second study, on T cells of mothers and their children. That report adds: Microchimeric T cell clones that persisted were not detected.

The rearrangement joins TRBV29-1 to TRBJ1-4; D may be TRBD1 (6 bases). This TCR came from a boy between 10 and 17 years old in good health. The sequencing sample was made of blood. DNA of the CDR3: TGCAGCGTTGAACCGTGGGGGGGCGAAAAACTGTTTTTT. Amino acids: CSVEPWGGEKLFF.